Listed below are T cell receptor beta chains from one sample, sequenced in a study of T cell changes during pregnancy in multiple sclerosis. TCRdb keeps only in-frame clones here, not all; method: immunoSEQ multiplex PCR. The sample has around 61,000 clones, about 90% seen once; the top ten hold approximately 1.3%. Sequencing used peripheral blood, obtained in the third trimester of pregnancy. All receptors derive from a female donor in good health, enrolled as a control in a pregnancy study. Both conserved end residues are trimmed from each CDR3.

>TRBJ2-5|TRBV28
ASSLKSGVETQY
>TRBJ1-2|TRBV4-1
ASSQDPGYGYT
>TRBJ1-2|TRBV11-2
ASNPDRAPNYGYT
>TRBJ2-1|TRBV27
ASSLDSNSYNEQF
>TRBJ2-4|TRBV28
ASSPGGAKNIQY
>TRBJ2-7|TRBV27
ASSLSKGEQGYEQY
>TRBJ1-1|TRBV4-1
ASSQAVNTEAF
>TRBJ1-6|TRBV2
ATGQGARIGSPLH
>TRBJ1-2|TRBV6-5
ASSHLQGANGYT
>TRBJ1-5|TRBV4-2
ASSQEGPGNQPQH
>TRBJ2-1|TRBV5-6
ASSLGTVSNEQF
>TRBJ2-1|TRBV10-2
ASTGGGSPKLRYNEQF
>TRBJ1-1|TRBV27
ASSPTGVWTEAF
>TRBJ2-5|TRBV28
ASSLRQGGYQETQY
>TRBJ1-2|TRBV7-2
ASSSVSRDYGYT
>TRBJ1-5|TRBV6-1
ASSGGTAANQPQH
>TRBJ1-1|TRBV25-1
ASSDDQGKAF
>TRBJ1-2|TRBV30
AWSVGGRVYT
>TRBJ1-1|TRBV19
ASSSLDRATEAF
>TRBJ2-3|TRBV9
ASSPISGGTQY
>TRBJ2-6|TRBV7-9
ASRTGENGANVLT
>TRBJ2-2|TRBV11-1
ASRARTGPNTGELF
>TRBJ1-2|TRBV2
ASSATTLYGYT
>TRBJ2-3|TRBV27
ASSLRPKERVKEDTQY
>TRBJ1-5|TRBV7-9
ASSYWHQPQH
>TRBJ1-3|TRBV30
AWRVGGGNTIY
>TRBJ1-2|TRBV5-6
ASSADRGYYGYT
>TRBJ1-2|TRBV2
ASSDGVQGINYGYT
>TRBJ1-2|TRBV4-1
ASSQGDTSNYGYT
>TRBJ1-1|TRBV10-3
AISESNRDGAF
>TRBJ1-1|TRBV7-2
ASSLARNTEAF
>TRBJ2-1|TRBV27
ASSFAGGIFNEQF
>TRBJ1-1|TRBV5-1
ASTRGTGSVTEAF
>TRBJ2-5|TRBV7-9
ASSLGAGQGNQETQY
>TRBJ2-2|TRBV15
ATSRVKGQGNTGELF
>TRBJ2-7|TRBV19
ASSIPGAYEQY
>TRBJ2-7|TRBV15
ATSRDFYGEQY
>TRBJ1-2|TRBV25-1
ASSESTSTGGGYT
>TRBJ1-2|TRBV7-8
ASSSSLSTGGYT
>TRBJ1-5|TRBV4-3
ASSQDDSRGYQPQH
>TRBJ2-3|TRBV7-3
ASSATGLSDTQY
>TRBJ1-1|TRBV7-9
ASTLIETEAF
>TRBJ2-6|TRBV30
AWSVLGPGQGSIRHPSGANVLT
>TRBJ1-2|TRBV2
ASSEAKGGGYT
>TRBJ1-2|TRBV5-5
ASSSPGLSDYGYT
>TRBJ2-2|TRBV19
ASFSYTGELF
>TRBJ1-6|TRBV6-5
ASRAGESPLH
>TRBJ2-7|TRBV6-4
ASSRDYHYEQY
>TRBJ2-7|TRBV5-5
ASSLYSQTGLREQY
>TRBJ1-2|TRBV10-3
AIRLDSFYT
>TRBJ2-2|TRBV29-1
SVRNTGELF
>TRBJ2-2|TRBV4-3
ASSPDKVGELF
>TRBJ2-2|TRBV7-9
ASSFKQANTGELF
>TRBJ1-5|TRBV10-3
AISDMAGLSQH
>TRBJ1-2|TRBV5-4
ASSLDRVFGYT
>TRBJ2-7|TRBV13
ASSPTRGTYEQY
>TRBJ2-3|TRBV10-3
ATLGSRTDTQY